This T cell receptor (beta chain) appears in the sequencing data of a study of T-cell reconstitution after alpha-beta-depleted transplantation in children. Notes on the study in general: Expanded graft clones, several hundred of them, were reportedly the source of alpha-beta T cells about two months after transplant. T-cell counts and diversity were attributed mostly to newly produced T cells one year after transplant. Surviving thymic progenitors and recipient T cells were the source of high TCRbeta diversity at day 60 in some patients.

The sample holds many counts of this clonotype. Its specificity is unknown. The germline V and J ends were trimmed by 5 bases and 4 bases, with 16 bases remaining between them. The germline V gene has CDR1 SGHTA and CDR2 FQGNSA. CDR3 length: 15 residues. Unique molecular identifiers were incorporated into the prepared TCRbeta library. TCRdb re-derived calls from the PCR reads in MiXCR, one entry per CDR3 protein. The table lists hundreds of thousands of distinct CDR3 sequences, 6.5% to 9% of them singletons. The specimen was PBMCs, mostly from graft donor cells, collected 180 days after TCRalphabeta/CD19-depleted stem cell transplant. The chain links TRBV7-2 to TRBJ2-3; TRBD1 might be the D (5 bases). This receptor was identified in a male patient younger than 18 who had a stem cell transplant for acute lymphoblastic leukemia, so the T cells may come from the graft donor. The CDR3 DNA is TGTGCCAGCAGCCTACTACTCAGGGTCGCAGATACGCAGTATTTT. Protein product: CASSLLLRVADTQYF.